This T cell receptor beta chain was retrieved from a study of identical twins. Through template switching, a universal primer site was introduced, and the cDNA contained unique molecular identifiers. TCRdb processed the 5' RACE reads anew with MiXCR; each CDR3 protein has one entry. Of about 790,000 distinct CDR3 sequences in the sample, 15% to 20% were seen once. Whole-study results and caveats: The models gave estimates that fell short of the out-of-frame TCR alpha sharing seen in monozygotic twins.

This CDR3 is 19 amino acids long. Germline CDR1 and CDR2: SGHNT and YYREEE (reference sequence). V was trimmed by 2 bases and J by 0 bases, leaving 20 bases between them. With respect to this clonotype: The antigen is undetermined.

These records were also assigned to another study, of T cells expressing NK-cell markers. From that study: Sequenced donors, eight in total, included seven who were HCMV-seropositive and one who was seronegative. T cells sorted in several experiments were restricted to alpha-beta TCR T cells by an anti-gamma-delta TCR antibody.

The receptor was derived from a woman aged 18-30 years in good health. The rearrangement links TRBV5-4 to TRBJ2-2, with D tentatively TRBD2 (6 bases). Input material: PBMCs. Written as DNA, the CDR3 is TGTGCCAGCAGCTTTTTGGCGTTGGGGGGAAATTCGAACACCGGGGAGCTGTTTTTT. It codes for CASSFLALGGNSNTGELFF.